The next 8 T cell receptor beta chains were all read from a single sample in a study of CD8 T cells in ankylosing spondylitis. General study points: Apparently characteristic of ankylosing spondylitis blood was a TCR beta motif (eight highly homologous variants).

TCRdb re-analysed the 5' RACE reads in MiXCR, keeping a single row per CDR3 protein. This table has tens of thousands of distinct CDR3 sequences, around 8.5% appearing once. These receptors are not linked to any known antigen. Specimen: blood, either unsorted or a sorted T cell fraction (not recorded which). These receptors were taken from a male donor with ankylosing spondylitis.

The gene calls are TRBV24-1 and TRBJ2-3; 7 nucleotides line up with TRBD1. Germline assignment: CDR1 KGHDR and CDR2 SFDVKD. This CDR3 is 19 amino acids long. With V trimmed by 4 bases and J by 2 bases, 17 bases remained unmatched. The CDR3 DNA reads TGTGCCACCAGTGACACCGGACAGGACCTAGGGCACCCCACAGATACGCAGTATTTT. Protein sequence: CATSDTGQDLGHPTDTQYF.

The V gene is TRBV12-3 or TRBV12-4, the J gene TRBJ2-1, with TRBD2 matching 8 bases. With V trimmed by 0 bases and J by 2 bases, 3 bases remained unmatched. This CDR3 contains 16 residues. CDR3 region: CASSLAGGLAYNEQFF. In nucleotides, the CDR3 is TGTGCCAGCAGTTTAGCAGGGGGACTAGCCTACAATGAGCAGTTCTTC.

This clonotype occurred many times. CDR3 sequence: CASSLGRTPLHF. Here the CDR3 DNA reads TGTGCCAGCAGCTTAGGTCGTACTCCCCTCCACTTT. This sequence joins TRBV7-9 and TRBJ1-6; D uncertain. This CDR3 is 12 amino acids long. From germline, CDR1 is SEHNR and CDR2 FQNEAQ (reference sequence). Trimming stripped 1 base from V and 13 bases from J, with 8 bases between.

This clonotype was observed a few times. The CDR3, as DNA: TGCAGTGCCAAAGCGGGGGCAGGAGGGGAGCAGTACTTC. Its translation is CSAKAGAGGEQYF. The chain employs TRBV20-1 and TRBJ2-7; 8 bases match TRBD2. The CDR3 consists of 13 residues. Trimming took 6 bases from V and 7 from J; bases not matched to a gene: 11. CDR1 is DFQATT, CDR2 SNEGSKA, per germline (reference sequence).

This clonotype turned up a few times. This sequence joins TRBV7-8 and TRBJ2-7; 7 bases fit TRBD1. Germline values: CDR1 SGHVS, CDR2 FQNEAQ. This CDR3 region has 15 residues. J gave up 3 bases and V 6 bases, and 11 bases lay outside the gene matches. The CDR3 DNA reads as TGTGCCAGCAGATCGATTACCGGGACAGACTACGAGCAGTACTTC. Translating it yields CASRSITGTDYEQYF.

This sequence joins TRBV3-1 and TRBJ2-7; tentatively, D is TRBD2 (6 bases). Germline CDR1 and CDR2: LGHDT and YNNKEL (reference sequence). V gave up 1 base and J gave up 2 bases, with 9 bases separating them. CDR3 size: 14 residues. CDR3 protein: CASSQGRAPYEQYV. CDR3 DNA sequence: TGTGCCAGCAGCCAAGGGAGGGCTCCCTACGAGCAGTACGTC.

The chain links TRBV27 to TRBJ2-7, with D unresolved. Germline V lookup: CDR1 MNHEY, CDR2 SMNVEV (reference sequence). The CDR3 has 11 amino acids. The germline V and J ends were trimmed by 8 bases and 0 bases, with 5 bases remaining between them. The chain's CDR3 is CASGVSYEQYF. In DNA, the CDR3 is TGTGCCAGCGGGGTCTCCTACGAGCAGTACTTC.

A note on this clonotype: A much larger clone lies one base from this, so it may be a read error. This chain connects TRBV5-1 to TRBJ2-2, with D tentatively TRBD2 (6 bases). This CDR3 has 12 residues. From germline, CDR1 is SGHRS and CDR2 YFSETQ. CDR3 loop: CASSLSGGELIF. CDR3 sequence (DNA): TGCGCCAGCAGCTTAAGTGGCGGGGAGCTGATTTTT.